This T cell receptor beta chain was documented in a study of blood T cell repertoires in COVID-19. Per the original data handling: Amplification with reference gene primers provided the estimates of nucleated cell counts. Here immunoSEQ multiplex PCR was the method, and the copy in TCRdb shows in-frame clones only, minus some. V and J calls and clone size are those listed in that table; D and trimming were worked out from the DNA. In the table there are over 250,000 clones, around 92% of which are singletons. This clone was detected only a few times. The sequence was obtained from a person between 18 and 35 years old with COVID-19, enrolled during active disease. The material sequenced was peripheral blood.

The CDR3 sequence: CASSRDLNSNEKLFF. As DNA, the CDR3 is TGTGCCAGCAGTCGGGATCTAAACTCTAATGAAAAACTGTTTTTT. V is TRBV6-5 and J is TRBJ1-4; D is undetermined. CDR3 length equals 15 residues. V lost 5 bases and J 3 bases, leaving 13 bases between the germline ends. Germline-derived CDR1 and CDR2 are MNHEY and SVGAGI.